A single sample is the source of the 20 T cell receptor beta chains below, sequenced in a study of human T cells and chemical hapten exposure. Stated time point: patch test 3, about 24 weeks after DPC sensitization. Described treatment: therapeutic diphenylcyclopropenone sensitization with weekly scalp DPC. TCRdb analysed the RACE reads with MiXCR anew, one entry per CDR3 protein. The sample has about 190,000 distinct CDR3 sequences; around 23% are singletons. The material sequenced was whole blood, taken in connection with sensitization to the hapten diphenylcyclopropenone (DPC). All receptors come from a woman in her thirties or forties with alopecia areata. Some clones in this sample may be carry-over from other donors' samples.

This clonotype showed up just a few times. V is TRBV30 and J is TRBJ1-6, with D maybe TRBD1 (6 bases). Germline V gene sequence: CDR1 GTSNPN, CDR2 SVGIG (reference sequence). This CDR3 is built from 17 residues. V lost 1 base and J lost 8, with 21 bases in between. In DNA form, the CDR3 reads TGTGCCTGGAGTGACGGGACCGGGACGGGGGGCCATTCACCCCTCCACTTT. Translation: CAWSDGTGTGGHSPLHF.

This clonotype was detected only a few times. The V gene is TRBV28, the J gene TRBJ2-7, with D perhaps TRBD1 or TRBD2 (5 bases each). Between the trimmed V and J ends, which lost 8 bases and 3 bases, there was a span of 14 bases. This CDR3 has 13 residues. Germline lookup yields CDR1 MDHEN and CDR2 SYDVKM. DNA for the CDR3: TGTGCCAGCTTAGTGGGGGAAATCTACGAGCAGTACTTC. Translation: CASLVGEIYEQYF. The full variable domain, in which reference TRBV28 and TRBJ2-7 provide the parts outside the CDR3, is DVKVTQSSRYLVKRTGEKVFLECVQDMDHENMFWYRQDPGLGLRLIYFSYDVKMKEKGDIPEGYSVSREKKERFSLILESASTNQTSMYLCASLVGEIYEQYFGPGTRLTVT.

The rearrangement links TRBV7-2 to TRBJ2-3; D remains unclear. Germline V gene sequence: CDR1 SGHTA, CDR2 FQGNSA. Trimming took off 5 bases at V and 1 base at J, with 13 bases between the two ends. CDR3 length equals 15 residues. This CDR3 reads CASSLNRRGTDTQYF. The CDR3 region has the DNA TGTGCCAGCAGCCTTAATCGTAGGGGCACAGATACGCAGTATTTT. Full variable domain (rest looked up from reference TRBV7-2 and TRBJ2-3): GAGVSQSPSNKVTEKGKDVELRCDPISGHTALYWYRQSLGQGLEFLIYFQGNSAPDKSGLPSDRFSAERTGGSVSTLTIQRTQQEDSAVYLCASSLNRRGTDTQYFGPGTRLTVL.

This clonotype has only a few counts. V and J are TRBV28 and TRBJ2-7, with D perhaps TRBD2 (5 bases). Germline V lookup: CDR1 MDHEN, CDR2 SYDVKM. Trimming cost V 1 base and J 0 bases, with 13 bases left between them. This CDR3 comprises 16 residues. The CDR3 region is CASSLYPSSSSYEQYF. Here the CDR3 DNA reads TGTGCCAGCAGTTTATATCCTAGCTCAAGCTCCTACGAGCAGTACTTC.

The CDR3 region has the DNA TGTGCCAGCAGGGGACTGAACTCCTACAATGAGCAGTTCTTC. It specifies CASRGLNSYNEQFF. The V and J genes are TRBV6-5 and TRBJ2-1, with a possible D match to TRBD2 (6 bases). From germline, CDR1 is MNHEY and CDR2 SVGAGI. The CDR3 sequence is 14 residues long. V gave up 6 bases and J gave up 0 bases, with 9 bases separating them.

The table lists this clonotype with a few counts. J is TRBJ2-5 and V is TRBV20-1; D is ambiguous. Germline V gene data show CDR1 as DFQATT and CDR2 as SNEGSKA (reference sequence). Trimming removed 0 bases at V and 2 bases at J, with 10 bases between. This CDR3 comprises 14 residues. CDR3 bases: TGCAGTGCTAGAGATCGGCTAGTTCAAGAGACCCAGTACTTC. Translated: CSARDRLVQETQYF.

This clonotype was seen ten or more times. The chain combines TRBV5-1 with TRBJ2-7; unclear D gene. Germline V gives CDR1 SGHRS, CDR2 YFSETQ. V shed 0 bases and J shed 7 bases, with 11 bases lying between them. CDR3 length: 13 amino acids. The CDR3 loop is CASSLGTSWEQYF. CDR3 in DNA: TGCGCCAGCAGCTTGGGTACGTCGTGGGAGCAGTACTTC.

This clonotype appeared a few times. The rearrangement joins TRBV29-1 to TRBJ2-7; unclear D gene. From germline, CDR1 is SQVTM and CDR2 ANQGSEA. This CDR3 spans 12 amino acids. V shed 3 bases and J shed 1 base, with 7 bases lying between them. The DNA for the CDR3 is TGCAGCGTTGAGGTGGAGTCCTACGAGCAGTACTTC. Translation gives CSVEVESYEQYF.

This clonotype was counted a few times. The V call is TRBV28, the J call TRBJ2-5, with D perhaps TRBD2 (6 bases). The CDR3 is 15 residues long. The V gene lost 1 base and the J gene lost 4 bases, with 13 bases spanning the gap. Germline V gives CDR1 MDHEN, CDR2 SYDVKM. CDR3 nucleotide sequence: TGTGCCAGCAGTTTATCCGGGGGTGGAGCAGAGACCCAGTACTTC. It codes for CASSLSGGGAETQYF.

In its sample, this clonotype was seen a few times. The junction departs from germline at one end; a sequencing error may be responsible. The chain carries TRBV7-7 and TRBJ2-3; 7 bases align to TRBD2. The germline CDR1 and CDR2 sequences are SSHAT and FNYEAQ (reference sequence). The CDR3 has 17 residues. The CDR3 here is CASSPWELARGADTQYF. Written as DNA, the CDR3 is TGTGCTAGCAGCCCCTGGGAGCTAGCCCGGGGGGCAGATACGCAGTATTTT.

The J gene is TRBJ2-1, the V gene TRBV14; 7 bases agree with TRBD1. This CDR3 has 15 residues. Germline V gives CDR1 SGHDN, CDR2 FVKESK. J was trimmed by 0 bases and V by 5 bases; bases with no gene match: 4. The CDR3 reads CASSGNRGSYNEQFF. CDR3 coding DNA: TGTGCCAGCAGCGGAAACAGGGGCTCCTACAATGAGCAGTTCTTC.

This clonotype was recorded a few times. The CDR3 nucleotides are TGTGCCAGCAGCACAGTTATCGGGACGGATCAGCCCCAGCATTTT. Amino acids: CASSTVIGTDQPQHF. J is TRBJ1-5 and V is TRBV7-2, with TRBD1 as a possible D gene (5 bases). The CDR3 sequence is 15 residues long. CDR1 SGHTA and CDR2 FQGNSA come from the germline V gene. Trimming pared 5 bases from V and 5 bases from J, leaving 16 bases between.

The chain uses TRBV2 and TRBJ2-7, with 7 bases identical to TRBD1. CDR1 and CDR2 (germline): SNHLY, FYNNEI. This CDR3 has 14 amino acids. V was pared by 8 bases and J by 4 bases, with 11 bases of the junction left unmatched. The CDR3 nucleotides are TGTGCCAGCGCCTCAGGGGGTACGCTATACGAGCAGTACTTC. It yields the protein CASASGGTLYEQYF.

This clonotype was seen only a few times. The J gene is TRBJ2-1, the V gene TRBV28; tentative D call: TRBD2 (6 bases). The V end was cut by 6 bases, the J end by 8 bases, with 23 bases between. The CDR3 contains 16 residues. Germline lookup yields CDR1 MDHEN and CDR2 SYDVKM. The CDR3 spells CASRLSEREWYHEQFF. In nucleotides, the CDR3 is TGTGCCAGCAGATTGAGCGAACGGGAGTGGTACCATGAGCAGTTCTTC.

This clonotype was seen at least ten times. The rearrangement joins TRBV20-1 to TRBJ2-7; 11 bases line up with TRBD2. This CDR3 spans 14 amino acids. Germline values: CDR1 DFQATT, CDR2 SNEGSKA (reference sequence). Germline trimming cut 4 bases from V and 2 bases from J; bases unmatched to any gene: 4. CDR3 in DNA: TGCAGTGCTACCTTGACTAGCGGGACCTACGAGCAGTACTTC. This encodes CSATLTSGTYEQYF.

This clonotype was seen at least ten times. The gene calls are TRBV29-1 and TRBJ2-3; D is possibly TRBD1 (6 bases). The CDR3 length is 13 residues. CDR1 and CDR2 from the germline V gene are SQVTM and ANQGSEA. V lost 6 bases to trimming and J lost 0 bases, with 10 bases between them. The CDR3 sequence: CSVTDSSTDTQYF. The CDR3 DNA reads TGCAGCGTGACGGACAGCAGCACAGATACGCAGTATTTT.

This clonotype was recorded many times. This chain connects TRBV20-1 to TRBJ1-4, with D possibly being TRBD1 (6 bases). In germline, CDR1 is DFQATT, CDR2 SNEGSKA (reference sequence). CDR3 length: 13 amino acids. The V end lost 0 bases, the J end lost 8 bases, and 10 bases lay between the germline ends. In DNA form, the CDR3 reads TGCAGTGCTAGAGAACAGGGCCGAGAAAAACTGTTTTTT. Amino acid sequence: CSAREQGREKLFF.

The V and J genes are TRBV29-1 and TRBJ1-2; TRBD1 might be the D (5 bases). The V end was cut by 2 bases, the J end by 4 bases, with 11 bases between. The CDR3 sequence is 13 residues long. Per germline, CDR1 SQVTM and CDR2 ANQGSEA. This CDR3 reads CSVEPTAAYGYTF. The DNA of the CDR3 is TGCAGCGTTGAACCGACAGCGGCCTATGGCTACACCTTC.

This clonotype turned up a few times. The chain links TRBV12-3 or TRBV12-4 to TRBJ1-3; D gene unclear. With 6 bases removed from V and 0 bases from J, the gap between germline ends came to 12 bases. CDR3 length equals 15 residues. CDR3 DNA: TGTGCCAGCAGCCCTCCCGGAACCTCTGGAAACACCATATATTTT. Amino acids: CASSPPGTSGNTIYF.

This clonotype was detected a few times. The chain uses TRBV9 and TRBJ2-1; 7 bases fit TRBD2. Germline-derived CDR1 and CDR2 are SGDLS and YYNGEE. The CDR3 totals 16 residues. Losses at the gene ends were 4 bases for V and 4 bases for J; bases not matched to a gene: 11. CDR3 coding DNA: TGTGCCAGCAGCCCCCTTAGCGGGCGTAGGTACAATGAGCAGTTCTTC. Protein product: CASSPLSGRRYNEQFF.